This T cell receptor (beta chain) was found in a study of cytomegalovirus exposure and HLA in healthy donors. The PCR was carried out with 60 Vbeta primers and 13 Jbeta primers. The repertoire was sequenced with immunoSEQ multiplex PCR; TCRdb's copy has only in-frame clones and lacks some. Counted here are about 210,000 clones, about 80% occurring once; the ten biggest clones make up more than 8.5%. V gave up 0 bases and J gave up 5 bases; unmatched junction bases: 5. From germline, CDR1 is SGDLS and CDR2 YYNGEE. The CDR3 is made up of 16 amino acids. V gene TRBV9 combines with J gene TRBJ2-3, with 11 bases aligning to TRBD2. The sequenced sample was PBMCs. The receptor was derived from a woman aged 45-60 years in good health and CMV-seropositive. The DNA of the CDR3 is TGTGCCAGCAGCGTAGGGGCTAGCGGGGGGATAGATACGCAGTATTTT. Protein sequence: CASSVGASGGIDTQYF.